One T cell receptor beta chain is described in this entry. The data were obtained in a study of CD4 T cells in relation to SARS-CoV-2 and coronaviruses. Germline lookup yields CDR1 SGHKS and CDR2 YYEKEE (reference sequence). V gave up 0 bases and J gave up 2 bases; unmatched junction bases: 1. The length of the CDR3 is 15 residues. The unexposed donors gave CD4+ T cells in about 2010-2019, prior to COVID-19. TCRdb's table, derived via immunoSEQ multiplex PCR, lists solely in-frame clones and lacks some. The table lists tens of thousands of clones, approximately 93% of them singletons. Source material: naive CD4+ T cells from PBMCs. Sample subset: naive CD4+ T cells isolated by negative enrichment. The V call is TRBV5-5, the J call TRBJ2-7; 11 bases line up with TRBD2. This TCR was sampled from a human donor in good health. In DNA, the CDR3 is TGTGCCAGCAGCTTGGGACTAGCGGGAACCTACGAGCAGTACTTC. This codes for CASSLGLAGTYEQYF.